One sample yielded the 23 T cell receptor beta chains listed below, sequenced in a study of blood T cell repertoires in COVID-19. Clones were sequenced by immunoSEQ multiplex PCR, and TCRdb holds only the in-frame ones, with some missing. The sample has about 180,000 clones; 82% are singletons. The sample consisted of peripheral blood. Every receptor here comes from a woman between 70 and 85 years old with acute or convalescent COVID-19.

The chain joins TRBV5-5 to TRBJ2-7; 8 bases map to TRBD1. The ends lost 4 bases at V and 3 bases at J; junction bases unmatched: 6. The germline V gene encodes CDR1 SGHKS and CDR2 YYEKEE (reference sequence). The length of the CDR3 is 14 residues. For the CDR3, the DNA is TGTGCCAGCAGCCTAGGACAGGGTAACTACGAGCAGTACTTC. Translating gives CASSLGQGNYEQYF.

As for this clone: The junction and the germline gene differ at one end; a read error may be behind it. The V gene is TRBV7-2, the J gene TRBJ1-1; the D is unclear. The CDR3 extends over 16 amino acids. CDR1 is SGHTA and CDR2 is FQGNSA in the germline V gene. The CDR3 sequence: CASSLGPSGMNTEAFF. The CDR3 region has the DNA TGTGCCAGCAGCTTAGGACCCTCCGGGATGAATACTGAAGCTTTCTTT.

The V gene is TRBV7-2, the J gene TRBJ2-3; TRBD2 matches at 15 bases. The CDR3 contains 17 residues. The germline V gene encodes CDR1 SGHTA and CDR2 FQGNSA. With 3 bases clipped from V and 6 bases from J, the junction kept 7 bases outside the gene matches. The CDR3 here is CASSFAGTSGGIDTQYF. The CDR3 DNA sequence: TGTGCCAGCAGCTTCGCCGGGACTAGCGGGGGGATCGATACGCAGTATTTT. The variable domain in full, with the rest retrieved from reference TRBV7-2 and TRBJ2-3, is GAGVSQSPSNKVTEKGKDVELRCDPISGHTALYWYRQSLGQGLEFLIYFQGNSAPDKSGLPSDRFSAERTGGSVSTLTIQRTQQEDSAVYLCASSFAGTSGGIDTQYFGPGTRLTVL.

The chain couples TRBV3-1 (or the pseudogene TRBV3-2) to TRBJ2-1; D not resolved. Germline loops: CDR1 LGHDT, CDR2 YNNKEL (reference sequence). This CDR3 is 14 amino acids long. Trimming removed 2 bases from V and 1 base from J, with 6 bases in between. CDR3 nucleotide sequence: TGTGCCAGCAGCCAATCGGGTTCCTACAATGAGCAGTTCTTC. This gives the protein CASSQSGSYNEQFF.

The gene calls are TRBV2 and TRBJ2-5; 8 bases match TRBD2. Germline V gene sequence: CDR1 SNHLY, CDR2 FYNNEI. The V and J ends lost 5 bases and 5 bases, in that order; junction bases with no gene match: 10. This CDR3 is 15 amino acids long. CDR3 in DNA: TGTGCCAGCAGTAATAGCGGGGAGCGGTGGGAGACCCAGTACTTC. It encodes CASSNSGERWETQYF.

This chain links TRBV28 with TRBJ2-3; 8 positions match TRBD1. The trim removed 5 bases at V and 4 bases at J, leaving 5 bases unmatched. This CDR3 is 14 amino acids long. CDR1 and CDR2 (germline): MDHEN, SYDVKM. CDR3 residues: CASSPGQGPDTQYF. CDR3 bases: TGTGCCAGCAGTCCCGGACAGGGCCCAGATACGCAGTATTTT.

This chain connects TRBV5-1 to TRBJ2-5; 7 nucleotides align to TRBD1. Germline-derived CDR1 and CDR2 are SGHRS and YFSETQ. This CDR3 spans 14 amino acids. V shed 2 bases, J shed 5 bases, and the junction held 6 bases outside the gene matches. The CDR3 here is CASSFNDRAETQYF. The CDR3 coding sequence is TGCGCCAGCAGCTTTAATGACAGGGCGGAGACCCAGTACTTC.

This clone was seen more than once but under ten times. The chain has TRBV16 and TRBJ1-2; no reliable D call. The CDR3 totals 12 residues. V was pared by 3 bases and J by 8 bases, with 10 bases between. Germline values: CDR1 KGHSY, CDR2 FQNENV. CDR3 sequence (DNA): TGTGCCAGCAGCCATCGGACGGGAGGCTACACCTTC. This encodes CASSHRTGGYTF.

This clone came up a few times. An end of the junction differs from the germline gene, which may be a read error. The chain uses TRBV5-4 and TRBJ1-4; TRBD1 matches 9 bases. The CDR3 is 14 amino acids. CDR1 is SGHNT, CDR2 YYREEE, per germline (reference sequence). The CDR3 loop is CATSGTGSNEKLFF. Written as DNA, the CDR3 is TGTGCCACCAGCGGGACAGGGTCTAATGAAAAACTGTTTTTT.

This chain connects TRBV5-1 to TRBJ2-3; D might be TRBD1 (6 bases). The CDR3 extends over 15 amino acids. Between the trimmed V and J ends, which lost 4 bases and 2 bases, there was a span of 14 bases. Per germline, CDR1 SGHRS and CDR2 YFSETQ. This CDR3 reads CASSTGGQTTDTQYF. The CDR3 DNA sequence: TGCGCCAGCAGCACCGGAGGACAGACCACAGATACGCAGTATTTT.

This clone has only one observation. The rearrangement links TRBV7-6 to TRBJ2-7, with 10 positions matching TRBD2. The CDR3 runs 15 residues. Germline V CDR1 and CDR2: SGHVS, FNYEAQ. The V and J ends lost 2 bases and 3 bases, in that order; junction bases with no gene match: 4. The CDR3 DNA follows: TGTGCCAGCAGCTTAACTAGCGGGAAATACTACGAGCAGTACTTC. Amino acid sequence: CASSLTSGKYYEQYF.

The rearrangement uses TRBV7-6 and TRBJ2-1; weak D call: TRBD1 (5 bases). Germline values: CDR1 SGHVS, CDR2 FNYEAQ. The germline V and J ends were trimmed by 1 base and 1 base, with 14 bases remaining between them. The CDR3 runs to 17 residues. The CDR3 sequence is CASSLGDRRHSYNEQFF. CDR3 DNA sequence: TGTGCCAGCAGCTTAGGTGACAGAAGACATTCCTACAATGAGCAGTTCTTC. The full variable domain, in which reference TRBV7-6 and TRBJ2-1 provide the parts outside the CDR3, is GAGVSQSPRYKVTKRGQDVALRCDPISGHVSLYWYRQALGQGPEFLTYFNYEAQQDKSGLPNDRFSAERPEGSISTLTIQRTEQRDSAMYRCASSLGDRRHSYNEQFFGPGTRLTVL.

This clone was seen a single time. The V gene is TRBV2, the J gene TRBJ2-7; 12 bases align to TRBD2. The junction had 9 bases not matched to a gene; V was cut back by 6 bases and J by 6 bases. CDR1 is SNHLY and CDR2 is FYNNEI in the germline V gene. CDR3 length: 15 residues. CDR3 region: CASRDRLAGEAEQYF. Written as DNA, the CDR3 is TGTGCCAGCAGGGACCGACTAGCGGGAGAAGCCGAGCAGTACTTC.

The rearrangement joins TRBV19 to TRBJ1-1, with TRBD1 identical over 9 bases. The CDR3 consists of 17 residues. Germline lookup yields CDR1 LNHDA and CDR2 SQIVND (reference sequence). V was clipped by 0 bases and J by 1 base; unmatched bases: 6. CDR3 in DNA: TGTGCCAGTAGTATAGAGCGAACAGGGGGCTCGAACACTGAAGCTTTCTTT. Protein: CASSIERTGGSNTEAFF.

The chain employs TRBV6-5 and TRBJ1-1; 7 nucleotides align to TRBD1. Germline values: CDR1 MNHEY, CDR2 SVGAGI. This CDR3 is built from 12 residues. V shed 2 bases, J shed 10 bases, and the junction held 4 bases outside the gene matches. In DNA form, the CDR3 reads TGTGCCAGCAGTTACAGACAGGGTAGAGCTTTCTTT. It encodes CASSYRQGRAFF.

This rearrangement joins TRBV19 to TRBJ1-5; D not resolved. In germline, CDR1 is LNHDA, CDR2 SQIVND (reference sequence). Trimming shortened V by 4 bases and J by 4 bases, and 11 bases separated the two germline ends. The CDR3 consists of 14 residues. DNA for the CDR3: TGTGCCAGTAGTAGCCGGGAAGGAAATCAGCCCCAGCATTTT. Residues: CASSSREGNQPQHF.

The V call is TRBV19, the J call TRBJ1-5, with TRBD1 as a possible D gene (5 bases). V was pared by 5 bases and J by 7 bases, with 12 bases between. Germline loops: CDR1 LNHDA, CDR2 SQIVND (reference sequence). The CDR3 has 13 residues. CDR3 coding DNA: TGTGCCAGTAGTTTCAGGGTGGACCAGCCCCAGCATTTT. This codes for CASSFRVDQPQHF.

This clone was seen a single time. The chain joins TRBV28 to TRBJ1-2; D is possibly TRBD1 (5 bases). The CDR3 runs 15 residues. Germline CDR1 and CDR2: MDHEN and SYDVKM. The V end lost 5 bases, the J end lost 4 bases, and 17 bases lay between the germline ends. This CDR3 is CASSITPGLTYGYTF. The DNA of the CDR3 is TGTGCCAGCAGTATAACCCCAGGGTTAACCTATGGCTACACCTTC.

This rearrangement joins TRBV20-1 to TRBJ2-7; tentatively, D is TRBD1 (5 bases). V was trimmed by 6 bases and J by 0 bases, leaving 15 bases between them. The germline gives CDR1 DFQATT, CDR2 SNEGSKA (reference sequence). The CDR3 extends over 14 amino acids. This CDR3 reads CSASLQVNSYEQYF. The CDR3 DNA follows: TGCAGTGCCAGTTTACAGGTCAACTCCTACGAGCAGTACTTC.

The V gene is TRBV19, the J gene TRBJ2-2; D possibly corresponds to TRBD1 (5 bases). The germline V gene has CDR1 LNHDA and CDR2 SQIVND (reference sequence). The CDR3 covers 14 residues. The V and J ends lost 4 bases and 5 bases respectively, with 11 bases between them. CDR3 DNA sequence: TGTGCCAGTAGTAGGGGCCAGGGAACCGGGGAGCTGTTTTTT. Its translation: CASSRGQGTGELFF.

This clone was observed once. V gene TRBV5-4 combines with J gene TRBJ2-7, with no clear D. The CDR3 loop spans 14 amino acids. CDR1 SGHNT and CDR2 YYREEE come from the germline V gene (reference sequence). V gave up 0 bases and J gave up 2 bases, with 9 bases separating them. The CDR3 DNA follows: TGTGCCAGCAGCTTGGGAGGATTCGCCTACGAGCAGTACTTC. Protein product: CASSLGGFAYEQYF.

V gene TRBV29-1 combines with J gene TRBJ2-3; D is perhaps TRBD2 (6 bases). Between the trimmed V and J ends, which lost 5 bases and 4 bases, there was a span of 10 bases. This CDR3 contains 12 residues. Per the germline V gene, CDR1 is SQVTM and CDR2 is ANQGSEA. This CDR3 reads CSVRRGADTQYF. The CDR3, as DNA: TGCAGCGTTCGGCGGGGCGCAGATACGCAGTATTTT.

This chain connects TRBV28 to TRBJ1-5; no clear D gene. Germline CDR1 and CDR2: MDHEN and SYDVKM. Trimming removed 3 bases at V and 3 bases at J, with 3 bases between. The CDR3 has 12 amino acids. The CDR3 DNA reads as TGTGCCAGCAGTTTCAACAATCAGCCCCAGCATTTT. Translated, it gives CASSFNNQPQHF.